The sequence of this T cell receptor beta chain was determined in a study of blood T cell repertoires in COVID-19. Whole-study context: PBMCs, B-cell-depleted T cells, or T cells provided the cDNA or gDNA that made up the material.

The V and J ends lost 0 bases and 1 base respectively, with 12 bases between them. CDR3 size: 16 residues. In germline, CDR1 is ENHRY, CDR2 SYGVKD. The authors' processing: Amplification with reference gene primers provided the estimates of nucleated cell counts. Measured with immunoSEQ multiplex PCR; TCRdb has only the in-frame clones, and not every one. The V and J calls and clone size are taken from that table; D and trimming were inferred from the DNA. The data hold under 250,000 clones, with about 80% observed a single time. The sequence was collected from a woman aged 55-69 years with acute or convalescent COVID-19. The chain links TRBV10-3 to TRBJ1-1, with D possibly TRBD1 on 5 matching bases. The sequenced sample was peripheral blood. DNA of the CDR3: TGTGCCATCAGTGAGTCGAAATTGGACAAGAACACTGAAGCTTTCTTT. Its protein is CAISESKLDKNTEAFF.